Presented here are 12 T cell receptor beta chains from one specimen sequenced in a study of T cell clonotyping in hematopoietic cell transplantation. Generated by immunoSEQ multiplex PCR, the TCRdb table keeps only in-frame clones and is missing some. The table includes under 45,000 clones, over 70% detected once. The sequencing sample was made of peripheral blood mononuclear cells. The receptors here all came from a woman in her forties in good health. Some clones in this sample may be carry-over from other donors' samples.

In regard to this clone: At one end the junction does not follow the germline gene, possibly because of a read error. J is TRBJ2-5 and V is TRBV28; D call uncertain. Germline CDR1 MDHEN, CDR2 SYDVKM. There are 12 residues in the CDR3. The CDR3 sequence: CATSDLRETQYF. CDR3 bases: TGTGCCACCAGTGATTTACGAGAGACCCAGTACTTC.

V usage is TRBV28 and J usage is TRBJ2-5; D remains unclear. Germline values: CDR1 MDHEN, CDR2 SYDVKM. The ends were cut back, 5 bases at V and 0 bases at J, with 10 bases in the middle. This CDR3 comprises 14 residues. In nucleotides, the CDR3 is TGTGCCAGCAGTCACGCGCTGTACCAAGAGACCCAGTACTTC. Protein: CASSHALYQETQYF.

The gene calls are TRBV30 and TRBJ2-3; 8 nucleotides agree with TRBD2. CDR1 GTSNPN and CDR2 SVGIG come from the germline V gene (reference sequence). With V trimmed by 2 bases and J by 4 bases, 5 bases remained unmatched. The CDR3 loop spans 14 amino acids. The CDR3 reads CAWSRAGVPDTQYF. Written as DNA, the CDR3 is TGTGCCTGGAGTCGAGCGGGAGTCCCAGATACGCAGTATTTT.

V usage is TRBV5-1 and J usage is TRBJ2-5; TRBD2 matches at 13 bases. V gave up 2 bases and J gave up 4 bases; unmatched junction bases: 2. The CDR3 is 15 residues long. Germline CDR1 reads SGHRS; CDR2 reads YFSETQ. The CDR3 DNA follows: TGCGCCAGCAGCTTTACTAGCGGGAGGGCAGAGACCCAGTACTTC. It codes for CASSFTSGRAETQYF. The whole variable domain, remainder taken from reference TRBV5-1 and TRBJ2-5, is KAGVTQTPRYLIKTRGQQVTLSCSPISGHRSVSWYQQTPGQGLQFLFEYFSETQRNKGNFPGRFSGRQFSNSRSEMNVSTLELGDSALYLCASSFTSGRAETQYFGPGTRLLVL.

The V gene is TRBV9, the J gene TRBJ1-2; 8 bases fit TRBD1. The CDR3 runs to 13 residues. V lost 2 bases and J lost 4; bases outside the gene matches: 1. Looked up from germline, CDR1 is SGDLS and CDR2 is YYNGEE. The CDR3 DNA is TGTGCCAGCAGCGTCGACAGGGGCTATGGCTACACCTTC. It codes for CASSVDRGYGYTF.

The rearrangement links TRBV7-9 to TRBJ2-3, with TRBD1 matching over 12 bases. There are 15 residues in the CDR3. The germline CDR1 and CDR2 sequences are SEHNR and FQNEAQ (reference sequence). Trimming removed 4 bases from V and 4 bases from J; junction bases left unmatched: 3. As DNA, the CDR3 is TGTGCCAGCAGCTGGGACAGGGGGCGCTCAGATACGCAGTATTTT. Translated, it gives CASSWDRGRSDTQYF.

This chain links TRBV9 with TRBJ2-2, with D maybe TRBD2 (5 bases). CDR1 SGDLS and CDR2 YYNGEE come from the germline V gene. Trimming removed 0 bases at V and 5 bases at J, with 14 bases between. The CDR3 consists of 16 residues. The CDR3 bases are TGTGCCAGCAGCGTAGTAGCGATTCTGGGTACCGGGGAGCTGTTTTTT. This translates into CASSVVAILGTGELFF.

The sample holds one count of this clone. The chain joins TRBV29-1 to TRBJ1-1, with 7 bases fitting TRBD1. Germline-derived CDR1 and CDR2 are SQVTM and ANQGSEA. V dropped 8 bases and J dropped 3; count of bases not matched to a gene: 6. The CDR3 consists of 12 residues. CDR3 protein: CSTDRADTEAFF. CDR3 nucleotides: TGCAGCACAGACAGGGCGGACACTGAAGCTTTCTTT.

V gene TRBV5-1 combines with J gene TRBJ2-2; weak D call: TRBD1 (6 bases). V lost 5 bases and J 7 bases, leaving 12 bases between the germline ends. CDR1 is SGHRS and CDR2 is YFSETQ in the germline V gene. The CDR3 totals 13 residues. The CDR3 sequence is CASRPTGIGELFF. The CDR3 nucleotides read TGCGCCAGCAGGCCTACAGGGATCGGGGAGCTGTTTTTT.

V and J are TRBV2 and TRBJ2-5, with TRBD2 matching over 9 bases. CDR1 and CDR2 from the germline V gene are SNHLY and FYNNEI. The CDR3 runs 15 residues. Unmatched junction bases numbered 10, after V lost 6 bases and J lost 5 bases. CDR3 protein: CASRSGTSSQETQYF. The CDR3 nucleotides are TGTGCCAGCAGGTCCGGGACTAGCTCCCAGGAGACCCAGTACTTC. Full variable domain (remainder filled in from reference TRBV2 and TRBJ2-5): EPEVTQTPSHQVTQMGQEVILRCVPISNHLYFYWYRQILGQKVEFLVSFYNNEISEKSEIFDDQFSVERPDGSNFTLKIRSTKLEDSAMYFCASRSGTSSQETQYFGPGTRLLVL.

V is TRBV30 and J is TRBJ1-5; tentative D call: TRBD1 (6 bases). V was cut by 3 bases and J by 0 bases, with 9 bases left in between. Germline-derived CDR1 and CDR2 are GTSNPN and SVGIG (reference sequence). The CDR3 is made up of 14 amino acids. The CDR3 spells CAWRQGNSNQPQHF. CDR3 nucleotides: TGTGCCTGGAGACAGGGTAATAGCAATCAGCCCCAGCATTTT.

Comment on this clone: One junction end disagrees with the germline gene, perhaps due to a read error. CDR3 DNA sequence: TGTGCTAGCAGCTTAGAAGGCGGCACCGGGGAGCTGTTTTTT. This codes for CASSLEGGTGELFF. The chain carries TRBV7-7 and TRBJ2-2; D gene unclear. The CDR3 contains 14 residues. Germline CDR1 SSHAT, CDR2 FNYEAQ (reference sequence).